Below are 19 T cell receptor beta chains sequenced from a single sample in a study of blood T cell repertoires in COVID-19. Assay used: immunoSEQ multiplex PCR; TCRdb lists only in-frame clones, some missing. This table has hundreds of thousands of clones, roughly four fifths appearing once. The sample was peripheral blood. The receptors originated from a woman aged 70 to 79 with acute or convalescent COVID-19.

The CDR3 sequence: CASSPTGALNSGANVLTF. The CDR3 DNA is TGTGCCAGCTCACCAACAGGGGCCCTGAACTCTGGGGCCAACGTCCTGACTTTC. The V call is TRBV18, the J call TRBJ2-6, with 7 nucleotides matching TRBD1. CDR3 length: 18 amino acids. V trimming: 2 bases; J trimming: 0 bases; junction bases outside the gene matches: 7. Germline V gene data show CDR1 as KGHSH and CDR2 as LQKENI. Complete variable domain (other parts from reference TRBV18 and TRBJ2-6): NAGVMQNPRHLVRRRGQEARLRCSPMKGHSHVYWYRQLPEEGLKFMVYLQKENIIDESGMPKERFSAEFPKEGPSILRIQQVVRGDSAAYFCASSPTGALNSGANVLTFGAGSRLTVL.

The chain's CDR3 is CASSLTGDGGYTF. The CDR3 DNA is TGCGCCAGCAGCTTAACAGGGGACGGGGGCTACACCTTC. The chain carries TRBV5-1 and TRBJ1-2, with 7 bases lining up with TRBD1. This CDR3 is built from 13 residues. Losses at the gene ends were 2 bases for V and 8 bases for J; bases not matched to a gene: 6. In germline, CDR1 is SGHRS, CDR2 YFSETQ.

CDR3 in amino acids: CASSPGQGQPQHF. The CDR3 DNA reads TGTGCCAGCAGCCCCGGACAGGGGCAGCCCCAGCATTTT. This chain uses TRBV5-4 with TRBJ1-5; 9 positions agree with TRBD1. The CDR3 consists of 13 residues. CDR1 and CDR2 (germline): SGHNT, YYREEE (reference sequence). V trimming: 4 bases; J trimming: 7 bases; junction bases outside the gene matches: 3. Variable domain in full (rest from reference TRBV5-4 and TRBJ1-5): ETGVTQSPTHLIKTRGQQVTLRCSSQSGHNTVSWYQQALGQGPQFIFQYYREEENGRGNFPPRFSGLQFPNYSSELNVNALELDDSALYLCASSPGQGQPQHFGDGTRLSIL.

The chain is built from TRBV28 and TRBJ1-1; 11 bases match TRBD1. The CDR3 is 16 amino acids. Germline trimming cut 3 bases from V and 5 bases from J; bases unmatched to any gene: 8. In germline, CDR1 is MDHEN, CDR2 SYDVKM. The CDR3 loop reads CASSFLSGTGGTEAFF. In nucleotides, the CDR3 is TGTGCCAGCAGTTTTCTTTCTGGGACAGGGGGAACTGAAGCTTTCTTT.

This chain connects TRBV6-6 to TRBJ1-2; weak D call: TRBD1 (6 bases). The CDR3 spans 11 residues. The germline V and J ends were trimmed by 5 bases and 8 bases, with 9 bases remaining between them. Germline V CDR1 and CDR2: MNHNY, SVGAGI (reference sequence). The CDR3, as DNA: TGTGCCAGCAGTGAACAGGGAGGCTACACCTTC. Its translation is CASSEQGGYTF.

The CDR3 loop is CASSQARYLAKNIQYF. The CDR3 DNA reads as TGTGCCAGCAGCCAGGCCAGGTACCTAGCCAAAAACATTCAGTACTTC. The chain links TRBV3-1 (or the pseudogene TRBV3-2) to TRBJ2-4; no firm D call. The CDR3 has 16 amino acids. V gave up 3 bases and J gave up 0 bases, with 12 bases separating them. CDR1 is LGHDT, CDR2 YNNKEL, per germline (reference sequence).

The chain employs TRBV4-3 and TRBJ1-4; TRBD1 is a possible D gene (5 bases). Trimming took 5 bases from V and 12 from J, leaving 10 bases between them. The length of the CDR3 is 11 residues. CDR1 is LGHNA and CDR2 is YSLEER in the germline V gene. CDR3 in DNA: TGCGCCAGCAGCTACAGGAGAGAACTGTTTTTT. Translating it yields CASSYRRELFF.

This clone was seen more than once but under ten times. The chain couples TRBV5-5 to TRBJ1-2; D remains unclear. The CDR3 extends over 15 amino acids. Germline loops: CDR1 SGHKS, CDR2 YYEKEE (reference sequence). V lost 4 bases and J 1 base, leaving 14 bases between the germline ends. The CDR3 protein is CASSTAPDSNYGYTF. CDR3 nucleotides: TGTGCCAGCAGCACCGCCCCCGATAGTAACTATGGCTACACCTTC.

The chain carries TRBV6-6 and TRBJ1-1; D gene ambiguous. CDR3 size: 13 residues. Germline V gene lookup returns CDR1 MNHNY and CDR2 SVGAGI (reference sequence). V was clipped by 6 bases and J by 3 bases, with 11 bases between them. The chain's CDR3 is CASSLLFDTEAFF. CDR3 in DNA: TGTGCCAGCAGCCTACTTTTTGACACTGAAGCTTTCTTT.

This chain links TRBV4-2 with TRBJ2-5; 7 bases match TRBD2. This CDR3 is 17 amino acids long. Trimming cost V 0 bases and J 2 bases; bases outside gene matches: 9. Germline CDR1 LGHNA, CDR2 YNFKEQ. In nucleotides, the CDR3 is TGTGCCAGCAGCCAAGAGTTGCGGGGGTCCGCTCAAGAGACCCAGTACTTC. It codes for CASSQELRGSAQETQYF.

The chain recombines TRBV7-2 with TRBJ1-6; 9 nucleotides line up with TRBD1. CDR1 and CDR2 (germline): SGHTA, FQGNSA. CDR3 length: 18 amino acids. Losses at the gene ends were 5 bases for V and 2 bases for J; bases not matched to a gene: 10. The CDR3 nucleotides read TGTGCCAGCAGCCCAGAGGGACAGGGCCTTACCTATAATTCACCCCTCCACTTT. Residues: CASSPEGQGLTYNSPLHF.

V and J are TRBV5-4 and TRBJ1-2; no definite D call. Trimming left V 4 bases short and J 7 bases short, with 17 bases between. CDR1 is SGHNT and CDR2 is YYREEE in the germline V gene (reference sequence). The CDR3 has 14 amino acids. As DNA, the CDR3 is TGTGCCAGCAGCCCGCTGGGTATGGGCTTTGGCTACACCTTC. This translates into CASSPLGMGFGYTF.

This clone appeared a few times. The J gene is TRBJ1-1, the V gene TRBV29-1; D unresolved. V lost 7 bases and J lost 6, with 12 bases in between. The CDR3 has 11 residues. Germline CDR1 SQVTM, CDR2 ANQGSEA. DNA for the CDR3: TGCAGCGCCGTGGAGGTGCCTGAAGCTTTCTTT. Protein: CSAVEVPEAFF.

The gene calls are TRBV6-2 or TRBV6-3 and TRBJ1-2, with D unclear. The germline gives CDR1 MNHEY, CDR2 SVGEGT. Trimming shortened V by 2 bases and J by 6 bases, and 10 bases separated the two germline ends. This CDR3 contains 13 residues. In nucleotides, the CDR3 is TGTGCCAGCAGTTACGAAGGGAGGGATGGCTACACCTTC. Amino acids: CASSYEGRDGYTF.

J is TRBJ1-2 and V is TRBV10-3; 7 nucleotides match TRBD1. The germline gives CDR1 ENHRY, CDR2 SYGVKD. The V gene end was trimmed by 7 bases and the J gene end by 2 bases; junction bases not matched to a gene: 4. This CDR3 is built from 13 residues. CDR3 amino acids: CAITLTGNYGYTF. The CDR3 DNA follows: TGTGCCATCACCCTGACAGGGAACTATGGCTACACCTTC.

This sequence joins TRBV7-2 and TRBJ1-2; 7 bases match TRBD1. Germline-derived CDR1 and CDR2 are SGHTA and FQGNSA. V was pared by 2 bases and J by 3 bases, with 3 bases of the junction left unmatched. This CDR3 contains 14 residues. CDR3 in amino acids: CASSLNRGDYGYTF. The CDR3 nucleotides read TGTGCCAGCAGCTTAAACAGGGGAGACTATGGCTACACCTTC.

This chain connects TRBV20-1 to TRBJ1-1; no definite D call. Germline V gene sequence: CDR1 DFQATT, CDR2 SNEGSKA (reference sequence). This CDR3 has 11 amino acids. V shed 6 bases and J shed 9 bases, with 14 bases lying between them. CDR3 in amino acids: CSALYDTKAFF. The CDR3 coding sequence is TGCAGTGCGCTATACGACACCAAAGCTTTCTTT.

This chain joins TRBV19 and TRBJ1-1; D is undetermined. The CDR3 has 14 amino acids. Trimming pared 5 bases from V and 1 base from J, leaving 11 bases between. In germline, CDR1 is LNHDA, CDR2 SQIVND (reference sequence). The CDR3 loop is CASSFEARNTEAFF. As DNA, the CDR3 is TGTGCCAGTAGTTTTGAGGCCAGGAACACTGAAGCTTTCTTT.

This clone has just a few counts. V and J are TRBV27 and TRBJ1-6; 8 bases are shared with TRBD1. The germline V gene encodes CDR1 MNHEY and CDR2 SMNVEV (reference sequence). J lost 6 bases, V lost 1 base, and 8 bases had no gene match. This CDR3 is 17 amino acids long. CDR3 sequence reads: CASSLWEGQGGNSPLHF. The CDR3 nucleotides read TGTGCCAGCAGTTTATGGGAAGGACAGGGAGGTAATTCACCCCTCCACTTT.